These 32 T cell receptor beta chains were all obtained from the same sample, sequenced in a study of early T cells in non-severe SARS-CoV-2 infection. TCRdb recomputed calls from the 5' RACE reads with MiXCR, one row per CDR3 protein. The sample includes about 30,000 distinct CDR3 sequences, 5.6% of them seen just once. The sample consisted of whole blood. All receptors derive from an adult who was a healthcare worker with PCR-confirmed SARS-CoV-2 infection or an uninfected control (not recorded which).

The J gene is TRBJ2-7, the V gene TRBV7-9, with D tentatively TRBD2 (6 bases). The V gene's germline CDR1 is SEHNR and CDR2 FQNEAQ (reference sequence). CDR3 length equals 12 residues. V lost 9 bases to trimming and J lost 4 bases, with 13 bases between them. This chain's CDR3 is CASRRDGYEQYF. The DNA for the CDR3 is TGTGCCAGTAGGAGGGACGGATACGAGCAGTACTTC.

A note on this clonotype: One end of the junction does not line up with germline, which may come from a read error. V and J are TRBV18 and TRBJ2-1; D remains ambiguous. This CDR3 has 14 residues. Per germline, CDR1 KGHSH and CDR2 LQKENI. The CDR3 sequence: CVSSSRADNNEQFF. CDR3 nucleotide sequence: TGTGTCAGCTCATCCCGGGCGGATAACAATGAGCAGTTCTTC.

The rearrangement joins TRBV6-5 to TRBJ1-1; 9 bases line up with TRBD1. The V gene's germline CDR1 is MNHEY and CDR2 SVGAGI. Germline trimming cut 0 bases from V and 5 bases from J; bases unmatched to any gene: 4. CDR3 length: 15 amino acids. The DNA for the CDR3 is TGTGCCAGCAGTTACTCCGGACAGGGGAGGACTGAAGCTTTCTTT. Translation: CASSYSGQGRTEAFF.

This clonotype appeared many times. The chain is built from TRBV5-1 and TRBJ2-7, with unresolved D. This CDR3 contains 15 residues. CDR1 and CDR2 (germline): SGHRS, YFSETQ. V was pared by 0 bases and J by 3 bases, with 13 bases between. DNA of the CDR3: TGCGCCAGCAGCTTGGCTCCGGGCCTCCTCTACGAGCAGTACTTC. Amino acids: CASSLAPGLLYEQYF.

This clonotype was seen ten or more times. The CDR3 reads CSATLQATDTQYF. As DNA, the CDR3 is TGCAGTGCTACCCTCCAAGCCACAGATACGCAGTATTTT. The chain combines TRBV20-1 with TRBJ2-3, with D uncertain. Germline V gives CDR1 DFQATT, CDR2 SNEGSKA (reference sequence). This CDR3 contains 13 residues. Trimming removed 4 bases from V and 2 bases from J, with 10 bases in between.

Many counts were recorded for this clonotype. The chain couples TRBV27 to TRBJ2-7, with TRBD2 matching 7 bases. Losses at the gene ends were 6 bases for V and 7 bases for J; bases not matched to a gene: 9. This CDR3 is 13 amino acids long. CDR1 and CDR2 (germline): MNHEY, SMNVEV (reference sequence). CDR3 nucleotide sequence: TGTGCCAGCAGGCTCGGGGGGATAGGGGAGCAGTACTTC. It specifies CASRLGGIGEQYF.

This sequence joins TRBV19 and TRBJ2-2, with D possibly TRBD2 on 5 matching bases. Germline V gene lookup returns CDR1 LNHDA and CDR2 SQIVND (reference sequence). The CDR3 extends over 14 amino acids. Trimming removed 10 bases at V and 2 bases at J, with 14 bases between. In DNA form, the CDR3 reads TGTGCCACTCCACGGGGTAGCAACACCGGGGAGCTGTTTTTT. Translating gives CATPRGSNTGELFF.

This clonotype was counted many times. This sequence joins TRBV7-2 and TRBJ2-1, with D tentatively TRBD1 (7 bases). V was trimmed by 4 bases and J by 9 bases, leaving 22 bases between them. The CDR3 has 16 amino acids. Germline-derived CDR1 and CDR2 are SGHTA and FQGNSA. CDR3 loop: CASSSRGTVLSGEQFF. For the CDR3, the DNA is TGTGCCAGCAGCTCTCGCGGGACAGTTCTTTCGGGTGAGCAGTTCTTC.

This clonotype was seen many times. The V call is TRBV20-1, the J call TRBJ1-5; 8 nucleotides agree with TRBD1. V was pared by 3 bases and J by 2 bases, with 6 bases of the junction left unmatched. CDR1 is DFQATT and CDR2 is SNEGSKA in the germline V gene (reference sequence). The CDR3 loop spans 15 amino acids. CDR3 nucleotides: TGCAGTGCTAGTGGACAGGGAGGAGGCAATCAGCCCCAGCATTTT. The encoded protein is CSASGQGGGNQPQHF.

This clonotype has a count of ten or more. The chain carries TRBV6-6 and TRBJ1-2, with 9 bases matching TRBD1. With V trimmed by 0 bases and J by 8 bases, 7 bases remained unmatched. CDR1 is MNHNY, CDR2 SVGAGI, per germline (reference sequence). There are 15 residues in the CDR3. DNA for the CDR3: TGTGCCAGCAGTTACTCTCAGGGGACAGGGCGCGGCTACACCTTC. Its translation: CASSYSQGTGRGYTF.

This clonotype was detected ten times or more. The chain carries TRBV11-2 and TRBJ2-4, with 9 bases matching TRBD1. This CDR3 region has 16 residues. CDR1 and CDR2 (germline): SGHAT, FQNNGV. J gave up 4 bases and V 5 bases, and 9 bases lay outside the gene matches. CDR3 sequence reads: CASSHGSGTGKNIQYF. The CDR3 DNA follows: TGTGCCAGCAGCCATGGGAGCGGGACAGGGAAAAACATTCAGTACTTC.

By share, this clonotype ranks as medium-sized (0.01 to 0.1%). The rearrangement uses TRBV29-1 and TRBJ2-1; D gene unclear. Per germline, CDR1 SQVTM and CDR2 ANQGSEA. This CDR3 contains 15 residues. CDR3 region: CSSHGSAYSYNEQFF. In nucleotides, the CDR3 is TGCAGTTCCCACGGGTCGGCCTACTCCTACAATGAGCAGTTCTTC.

Ten or more counts support this clonotype. The genes are TRBV9 and TRBJ1-2; TRBD1 is a possible D gene (6 bases). Germline CDR1 is SGDLS and CDR2 is YYNGEE. The CDR3 has 14 amino acids. Trimming took 4 bases from V and 2 from J, leaving 12 bases between them. The CDR3 loop is CASSPGQNNYGYTF. DNA for the CDR3: TGTGCCAGCAGCCCAGGACAGAACAACTATGGCTACACCTTC.

This clonotype was counted at least ten times. The gene calls are TRBV7-6 and TRBJ2-1, with 7 bases aligning to TRBD1. There are 15 residues in the CDR3. V dropped 2 bases and J dropped 5; count of bases not matched to a gene: 6. CDR1 and CDR2 from the germline V gene are SGHVS and FNYEAQ. CDR3 nucleotide sequence: TGTGCCAGCAGCTTAACAGGGGTCGGTCACAATGAGCAGTTCTTC. Residues: CASSLTGVGHNEQFF.

The sample holds many counts of this clonotype. The chain carries TRBV3-1 and TRBJ1-1, with TRBD1 identical over 7 bases. The CDR3 length is 14 residues. J lost 1 base, V lost 4 bases, and 3 bases had no gene match. CDR1 LGHDT and CDR2 YNNKEL come from the germline V gene (reference sequence). The CDR3 coding sequence is TGTGCCAGCAGCCTGTGGACAGGGAACACTGAAGCTTTCTTT. Protein product: CASSLWTGNTEAFF.

The chain employs TRBV13 and TRBJ2-1, with D hard to call. Germline V lookup: CDR1 PRHDT, CDR2 FYEKMQ (reference sequence). The ends were cut back, 8 bases at V and 0 bases at J, with 14 bases in the middle. The CDR3 is made up of 15 amino acids. CDR3 region: CASAVGPSSYNEQFF. The DNA of the CDR3 is TGTGCCAGCGCGGTCGGGCCGAGCTCCTACAATGAGCAGTTCTTC.

The chain combines TRBV11-2 with TRBJ2-1; 13 bases align to TRBD2. V was clipped by 5 bases and J by 8 bases; unmatched bases: 12. Germline-derived CDR1 and CDR2 are SGHAT and FQNNGV. CDR3 length: 17 amino acids. The CDR3 DNA sequence: TGTGCCAGCAGCGCGAGAACTAGCGGGAGGGCTTGGGATGAGCAGTTCTTC. Translation gives CASSARTSGRAWDEQFF. The whole variable domain, filled in from reference TRBV11-2 and TRBJ2-1, reads EAGVAQSPRYKIIEKRQSVAFWCNPISGHATLYWYQQILGQGPKLLIQFQNNGVVDDSQLPKDRFSAERLKGVDSTLKIQPAKLEDSAVYLCASSARTSGRAWDEQFFGPGTRLTVL.

The chain couples TRBV2 to TRBJ2-7; D possibly matches TRBD1 or TRBD2 (5 bases each). This CDR3 has 14 amino acids. The germline CDR1 and CDR2 sequences are SNHLY and FYNNEI. Trimming removed 6 bases from V and 1 base from J, with 13 bases in between. In DNA, the CDR3 is TGTGCCAGCAGGATAGAGGGGTTGTCCTACGAGCAGTACTTC. Its protein is CASRIEGLSYEQYF.

This clonotype was observed many times. V and J are TRBV6-2 or TRBV6-3 and TRBJ2-4; 9 bases match TRBD1. The germline V gene encodes CDR1 MNHEY and CDR2 SVGEGT. This CDR3 comprises 15 residues. J lost 7 bases, V lost 6 bases, and 10 bases had no gene match. The CDR3 loop is CASSTGQGWMNIQYF. DNA of the CDR3: TGTGCCAGCAGCACCGGACAGGGGTGGATGAACATTCAGTACTTC.

V gene TRBV19 combines with J gene TRBJ2-1, with TRBD2 matching over 9 bases. The CDR3 covers 16 residues. The V gene's germline CDR1 is LNHDA and CDR2 SQIVND (reference sequence). V shed 5 bases and J 2 bases; nucleotides not matched to a gene: 7. The CDR3 region has the DNA TGTGCCAGTAGTGCCTTAGCGGGAGTTGCCTACAATGAGCAGTTCTTC. It encodes CASSALAGVAYNEQFF.

This chain links TRBV10-3 with TRBJ2-2; TRBD1 aligns across 7 bases. Losses at the gene ends were 4 bases for V and 5 bases for J; bases not matched to a gene: 4. CDR1 ENHRY and CDR2 SYGVKD come from the germline V gene. The CDR3 runs 14 residues. CDR3: CAISGGGPTGELFF. The CDR3 DNA is TGTGCCATCAGTGGAGGGGGCCCGACCGGGGAGCTGTTTTTT.

This clonotype was observed a single time. A much larger clone sits a single nucleotide away, making a read error possible. The gene calls are TRBV6-5 and TRBJ1-2, with D perhaps matching TRBD1 (6 bases). Trimming removed 4 bases at V and 4 bases at J, with 22 bases between. The germline gives CDR1 MNHEY, CDR2 SVGAGI. The CDR3 is 17 residues long. CDR3 residues: CASSFSAWQGHLYGYTF. The CDR3 DNA follows: TGTGCCAGCAGTTTCTCGGCTTGGCAGGGGCACCTCTATGGCTACACCTTC.

Many counts were recorded for this clonotype. This chain's CDR3 is CASSEARTSGFNEQFF. Here the CDR3 DNA reads TGTGCCAGCAGTGAAGCGCGGACTAGCGGGTTCAATGAGCAGTTCTTC. The J gene is TRBJ2-1, the V gene TRBV2, with 11 nucleotides matching TRBD2. Trimming at V came to 0 bases and at J to 6 bases, leaving 4 bases not matched to a gene. Germline CDR1 SNHLY, CDR2 FYNNEI. CDR3 size: 16 residues.

This clonotype was recorded at least ten times. The chain joins TRBV10-3 to TRBJ1-2, with unresolved D. This CDR3 is built from 12 residues. V lost 8 bases to trimming and J lost 2 bases, with 9 bases between them. CDR1 is ENHRY and CDR2 is SYGVKD in the germline V gene. For the CDR3, the DNA is TGTGCCATCTCTGGTCCCAACTATGGCTACACCTTC. This translates into CAISGPNYGYTF.

The chain is built from TRBV5-5 and TRBJ1-1; D not certain. The CDR3 is 15 amino acids. Trimming pared 0 bases from V and 0 bases from J, leaving 9 bases between. CDR1 SGHKS and CDR2 YYEKEE come from the germline V gene (reference sequence). This chain's CDR3 is CASSLVGSLNTEAFF. CDR3 coding DNA: TGTGCCAGCAGCTTGGTGGGCAGCTTGAACACTGAAGCTTTCTTT.

This clonotype was counted many times. The chain joins TRBV6-2 or TRBV6-3 to TRBJ2-7; tentatively, D is TRBD2 (5 bases). Looked up from germline, CDR1 is MNHEY and CDR2 is SVGEGT. This CDR3 is 17 amino acids long. Trimming pared 0 bases from V and 1 base from J, leaving 16 bases between. The CDR3 bases are TGTGCCAGCAGTTACTCGCCGGACTCCCAGAAATCCTACGAGCAGTACTTC. This sequence encodes CASSYSPDSQKSYEQYF.

This clonotype turned up a few times. The chain uses TRBV10-3 and TRBJ1-2; tentative D call: TRBD1 (6 bases). The V end lost 8 bases, the J end lost 4 bases, and 14 bases lay between the germline ends. CDR1 and CDR2 (germline): ENHRY, SYGVKD. This CDR3 spans 13 amino acids. In DNA, the CDR3 is TGTGCCATCGGGGACGGACAGCCCTATGGCTACACCTTC. Translated, it gives CAIGDGQPYGYTF.

V is TRBV6-6 and J is TRBJ2-1; D is unclear. The V gene's germline CDR1 is MNHNY and CDR2 SVGAGI (reference sequence). The V end lost 0 bases, the J end lost 13 bases, and 7 bases lay between the germline ends. This CDR3 is built from 11 residues. CDR3 sequence: CASSYSLEQFF. The CDR3 DNA follows: TGTGCCAGCAGTTACTCGTTGGAACAGTTCTTC.

In this sample, this clonotype turned up many times. This chain joins TRBV7-3 and TRBJ2-3; 7 bases map to TRBD2. Unmatched junction bases numbered 9, after V lost 5 bases and J lost 4 bases. The CDR3 is 15 amino acids. Germline CDR1 SGHTA, CDR2 FQGTGA. CDR3 nucleotide sequence: TGTGCCAGCAGCCTAGGACTAGGCCGCGCAGATACGCAGTATTTT. It encodes CASSLGLGRADTQYF.

This clonotype has a count of ten or more. The V gene is TRBV29-1, the J gene TRBJ2-3; tentative D call: TRBD1 (6 bases). Germline lookup yields CDR1 SQVTM and CDR2 ANQGSEA. Trimming removed 5 bases at V and 6 bases at J, with 15 bases between. This CDR3 is 13 amino acids long. CDR3 in amino acids: CSVWAGAGDTQYF. In DNA, the CDR3 is TGCAGCGTTTGGGCAGGGGCCGGGGATACGCAGTATTTT.

This clonotype was counted many times. V gene TRBV20-1 combines with J gene TRBJ2-3, with TRBD2 matching over 9 bases. The CDR3 is made up of 15 amino acids. With 4 bases clipped from V and 6 bases from J, the junction kept 11 bases outside the gene matches. Germline V gene sequence: CDR1 DFQATT, CDR2 SNEGSKA (reference sequence). This CDR3 reads CSATQERGVVDTQYF. The CDR3 DNA follows: TGCAGTGCTACCCAAGAGCGGGGGGTTGTGGATACGCAGTATTTT.

This clonotype has a count of ten or more. This chain joins TRBV7-9 and TRBJ2-3, with 7 bases aligning to TRBD2. The length of the CDR3 is 15 residues. Germline V gene data show CDR1 as SEHNR and CDR2 as FQNEAQ (reference sequence). The J segment lost 4 bases and the V segment lost 1 base, leaving 5 bases of the junction unmatched. The CDR3 region has the DNA TGTGCCAGCAGCTTAGAAGGACTAGTCTCAGATACGCAGTATTTT. Translation: CASSLEGLVSDTQYF.